This T cell receptor (beta chain) was profiled in a study of blood T cell repertoires in COVID-19. Study background: Sites in the United States, Italy and Spain provided acute and convalescent COVID-19 samples. T cells, B-cell-depleted T cells, or PBMCs supplied cDNA or gDNA.

With V trimmed by 5 bases and J by 2 bases, 5 bases remained unmatched. The CDR3 spans 14 residues. Germline CDR1 MNHEY, CDR2 SVGEGT. Per the original methods: Scientists estimated how many nucleated cells there were by amplifying reference gene primers. Clones were read by immunoSEQ multiplex PCR, and TCRdb kept only the in-frame ones, dropping some. Clone size and the V and J calls come from that table; the DNA yielded D and trimming. The top ten hold approximately 4% of the sample, which has 60,000 to 75,000 clones, 85% to 90% seen once. The sequencing input was peripheral blood. This sequence originates from a human donor in a cohort sampled during active COVID-19. The chain combines TRBV6-2 or TRBV6-3 with TRBJ2-7, with 8 bases matching TRBD2. The CDR3 loop is CASSTSLAAYEQYF. For the CDR3, the DNA is TGTGCCAGCAGTACCTCACTAGCGGCCTACGAGCAGTACTTC.